Presented here are 7 T cell receptor beta chains from one specimen sequenced in a study of radiotherapy plus CTLA-4 blockade in lung cancer. Assay used: immunoSEQ multiplex PCR; TCRdb lists only in-frame clones, some missing. The repertoire consists of tens of thousands of clones, with about four fifths occurring once and the leading ten covering approximately 15%. This specimen was peripheral blood, taken from a patient treated with radiotherapy plus ipilimumab. The source of these receptors is a human donor with non-small cell lung cancer that progressed on radiotherapy plus ipilimumab.

This chain links TRBV4-1 with TRBJ1-5; no clear D. Germline V gene sequence: CDR1 MGHRA, CDR2 YSYEKL. The V and J ends lost 3 bases and 6 bases respectively, with 12 bases between them. The CDR3 covers 14 residues. CDR3 protein: CASSHYVQAQPQHF. As DNA, the CDR3 is TGCGCCAGCAGCCACTACGTGCAGGCTCAGCCCCAGCATTTT.

The chain combines TRBV9 with TRBJ2-3; D might be TRBD1 or TRBD2, each matching 7 bases. Germline V gene data show CDR1 as SGDLS and CDR2 as YYNGEE. V shed 4 bases and J shed 5 bases, with 23 bases lying between them. This CDR3 has 17 residues. The CDR3 nucleotides are TGTGCCAGCAGCCCAGGGGGGGGGCAAGAGCCTAAAGATACGCAGTATTTT. It translates to CASSPGGGQEPKDTQYF. The variable domain in full, with the rest retrieved from reference TRBV9 and TRBJ2-3, is DSGVTQTPKHLITATGQRVTLRCSPRSGDLSVYWYQQSLDQGLQFLIQYYNGEERAKGNILERFSAQQFPDLHSELNLSSLELGDSALYFCASSPGGGQEPKDTQYFGPGTRLTVL.

This chain connects TRBV13 to TRBJ2-7, with D possibly being TRBD2 (5 bases). The CDR3 contains 13 residues. V was trimmed by 4 bases and J by 3 bases, leaving 10 bases between them. The germline V gene encodes CDR1 PRHDT and CDR2 FYEKMQ (reference sequence). The CDR3 DNA is TGTGCCAGCAGCTCGGACTCAGACTACGAGCAGTACTTC. Amino acids: CASSSDSDYEQYF.

This clone was seen only a few times. This sequence joins TRBV28 and TRBJ2-1; weak D call: TRBD1 (7 bases). The germline V and J ends were trimmed by 2 bases and 3 bases, with 11 bases remaining between them. CDR1 and CDR2 (germline): MDHEN, SYDVKM. The CDR3 consists of 15 residues. CDR3 sequence (DNA): TGTGCCAGCAGTTTACAGGGGGGAAACTACAATGAGCAGTTCTTC. Translated, it gives CASSLQGGNYNEQFF.

V and J are TRBV5-1 and TRBJ1-5; 8 bases are a match to TRBD1. The CDR3 has 15 residues. CDR1 is SGHRS and CDR2 is YFSETQ in the germline V gene. V shed 2 bases, J shed 4 bases, and the junction held 5 bases outside the gene matches. This CDR3 is CASSFDGQGNQPQHF. CDR3 nucleotides: TGCGCCAGCAGCTTCGACGGACAGGGAAATCAGCCCCAGCATTTT.

The chain carries TRBV14 and TRBJ1-6; no clear D gene. The V gene lost 4 bases and the J gene lost 4 bases, with 5 bases spanning the gap. Germline V CDR1 and CDR2: SGHDN, FVKESK. CDR3 length: 13 residues. CDR3 region: CASSLLYNSPLHF. In nucleotides, the CDR3 is TGTGCCAGCAGCCTGCTTTATAATTCACCCCTCCACTTT.

This chain uses TRBV19 with TRBJ2-2; 8 bases align to TRBD1. The germline V gene encodes CDR1 LNHDA and CDR2 SQIVND (reference sequence). The J segment lost 6 bases and the V segment lost 4 bases, leaving 7 bases of the junction unmatched. The CDR3 contains 15 residues. The CDR3 DNA sequence: TGTGCCAGTAGTACGTCTCACAGGGGGGCCGGGGAGCTGTTTTTT. Translating it yields CASSTSHRGAGELFF. The full variable domain, in which reference TRBV19 and TRBJ2-2 provide the parts outside the CDR3, is DGGITQSPKYLFRKEGQNVTLSCEQNLNHDAMYWYRQDPGQGLRLIYYSQIVNDFQKGDIAEGYSVSREKKESFPLTVTSAQKNPTAFYLCASSTSHRGAGELFFGEGSRLTVL.